These T cell receptor beta chains were read from a single sample in a study of blood T cell repertoires in COVID-19. Libraries were prepared by immunoSEQ multiplex PCR; TCRdb keeps only in-frame clonotypes and omits some of them. Here the sample spans about 35,000 clones, 80% to 90% being singletons. Sequencing input: peripheral blood. The origin of the receptors is a man aged 55 to 70 in a cohort sampled during active COVID-19. The CDR3 runs from the conserved cysteine through the conserved F or W. The D gene is left open where the match is weak. Size is omitted from some rows. Given values are once, few, many or a class for expanded clones.

DNA	CDR3	J	length	size	V	D
TGTGCCACCAGCGGGACAGGTTATACTTCCAATGAGCAGTTCTTC	CATSGTGYTSNEQFF	TRBJ2-1	15	few	TRBV15	TRBD1
TGCGCCAGCAGCCCCGACCGCGCAGGGCTCCAGGATACGCAGTATTTT	CASSPDRAGLQDTQYF	TRBJ2-3	16	NA	TRBV5-1	NA
TGTGCCAGCAGCAGGGGCCTCAGGGACGAGCAGTACTTC	CASSRGLRDEQYF	TRBJ2-7	13	NA	TRBV19	NA
TGTGCCAGTAATCCGGGGCTAGCGGGCGGAGATACGCAGTATTTT	CASNPGLAGGDTQYF	TRBJ2-3	15	NA	TRBV19	TRBD2
TGTGCCAGCAGTTCCCTCGGGACAGGGGGCACTGAAGCTTTCTTT	CASSSLGTGGTEAFF	TRBJ1-1	15	once	TRBV27	TRBD1
TGCGCCAGCAGTGGAAGCGGCTACGAGCAGTACTTC	CASSGSGYEQYF	TRBJ2-7	12	NA	TRBV10-2	NA
TGTGCCAGCAGCCCCGAGGGCGGGAGCTCCTACAATGAGCAGTTCTTC	CASSPEGGSSYNEQFF	TRBJ2-1	16	once	TRBV5-4	TRBD2
TGTGCCAGCTCACCACCCCAGGGCCCGGAAAAACTGTTTTTT	CASSPPQGPEKLFF	TRBJ1-4	14	NA	TRBV18	NA
TGTGCCAGCAGTTCAACGGTGACAGGGGTCGCGTTCTGGGATACGCAGTATTTT	CASSSTVTGVAFWDTQYF	TRBJ2-3	18	NA	TRBV6-2/TRBV6-3	TRBD1
TGTGCCAGCAGCCCGCCGGGTCGCGGCGACAATGAGCAGTTCTTC	CASSPPGRGDNEQFF	TRBJ2-1	15	NA	TRBV7-9	NA
TGTGCCAGCAGTGTTGAACAGGTCAATGAGCAGTTCTTC	CASSVEQVNEQFF	TRBJ2-1	13	NA	TRBV2	NA
TGTGCCAGCAGCTCGGGGGGGGGAACCTACAATGAGCAGTTCTTC	CASSSGGGTYNEQFF	TRBJ2-1	15	NA	TRBV13	TRBD2
TGTGCCAGCAGCGAAGGACTAGCGGGGTACAATGAGCAGTTCTTC	CASSEGLAGYNEQFF	TRBJ2-1	15	once	TRBV9	TRBD2
TGTGCCAGCAGGGAGGGCCTGCTCCTGAACACTGAAGCTTTCTTT	CASREGLLLNTEAFF	TRBJ1-1	15	NA	TRBV6-5	NA
TGTGCCAGCAGCCCAAGGGGGAGGGCGGATGAAAAACTGTTTTTT	CASSPRGRADEKLFF	TRBJ1-4	15	NA	TRBV11-2	NA
TGCGCCAGCAGCTCACTAGCGGGAGGGCTCAATGAGCAGTTCTTC	CASSSLAGGLNEQFF	TRBJ2-1	15	NA	TRBV5-1	TRBD2
TGTGCCAGCAGCTTCGGACCGACAGGGGGAGGAAACACCATATATTTT	CASSFGPTGGGNTIYF	TRBJ1-3	16	NA	TRBV5-4	TRBD1
TGTGCCAGCAGTTCCCCCACAGGGGGGCAGTTCTTC	CASSSPTGGQFF	TRBJ2-1	12	NA	TRBV12-3/TRBV12-4	TRBD1
TGTGCCAGCAGCTTAGGGTCGTACAGGGGGCGCGAGACCCAGTACTTC	CASSLGSYRGRETQYF	TRBJ2-5	16	NA	TRBV7-2	TRBD1
TGTGCCAGCAGCACCCAGCCCCAGGGGGCAAACACCGGGGAGCTGTTTTTT	CASSTQPQGANTGELFF	TRBJ2-2	17	NA	TRBV7-3	TRBD1
TGTGCCACCAGCAGAGATCTCACAGGGTGGAATGAGCAGTTCTTC	CATSRDLTGWNEQFF	TRBJ2-1	15	NA	TRBV15	NA
TGTGCCAGCGCAACCGGGACTAGGGGGGATGACGAGCAGTTCTTC	CASATGTRGDDEQFF	TRBJ2-1	15	NA	TRBV2	TRBD2